The 14 T cell receptor beta chains reported below all come from one sample, sequenced in a study of cytomegalovirus exposure and HLA in healthy donors. Primers: 60 Vbeta forward and 13 Jbeta reverse. Clones were read by immunoSEQ multiplex PCR, and TCRdb kept only the in-frame ones, dropping some. This sample has about 120,000 clones; 55% to 75% occur once, and the top ten carry around 4%. Sequences were obtained from PBMCs. The receptors derive from a man in his thirties or forties in good health and CMV-seronegative.

This clone was picked up a small number of times. The rearrangement links TRBV28 to TRBJ1-1; D might be TRBD1 (5 bases). Germline V gene data show CDR1 as MDHEN and CDR2 as SYDVKM. This CDR3 has 14 amino acids. With 4 bases removed from V and 3 bases from J, the gap between germline ends came to 12 bases. CDR3 region: CASSSAGTYTEAFF. As DNA, the CDR3 is TGTGCCAGCAGTTCGGCGGGGACTTACACTGAAGCTTTCTTT.

This clone showed up just a few times. CDR3 in DNA: TGTGCCAGTAGTATTCGTGGCAGGGGCGAAGCTTTCTTT. It specifies CASSIRGRGEAFF. The gene calls are TRBV19 and TRBJ1-1, with D possibly being TRBD1 (6 bases). The CDR3 is made up of 13 amino acids. The germline CDR1 and CDR2 sequences are LNHDA and SQIVND (reference sequence). Trimming took off 3 bases at V and 8 bases at J, with 13 bases between the two ends.

The genes are TRBV7-8 and TRBJ2-5, with D unresolved. The tail of the sequence fits TRBJ2-7 better, so the J call may be wrong. This CDR3 region has 12 residues. The V gene's germline CDR1 is SGHVS and CDR2 FQNEAQ. The CDR3 here is CASSLVLYEQYF. The DNA for the CDR3 is TGTGCCAGCAGCTTAGTCCTCTACGAGCAGTACTTC.

V usage is TRBV28 and J usage is TRBJ2-7; D remains unclear. This CDR3 is built from 12 residues. The V gene's germline CDR1 is MDHEN and CDR2 SYDVKM. V was cut by 8 bases and J by 3 bases, with 11 bases left in between. The CDR3: CASSTRGYEQYF. CDR3 in DNA: TGTGCCAGCTCCACGCGCGGCTACGAGCAGTACTTC.

A single count supports this clone. The chain carries TRBV28 and TRBJ2-7, with 9 bases lining up with TRBD1. Per germline, CDR1 MDHEN and CDR2 SYDVKM. The CDR3 length is 14 residues. V lost 3 bases, J lost 6 bases, and 6 bases stayed unmatched. The CDR3 DNA reads as TGTGCCAGCAGTTTGTCGGGACAGGGTGGCGAGCAGTACTTC. This sequence encodes CASSLSGQGGEQYF.

The chain carries TRBV4-1 and TRBJ1-1; no clear D gene. The CDR3 has 16 amino acids. Germline V CDR1 and CDR2: MGHRA, YSYEKL. Between the trimmed V and J ends, which lost 1 base and 1 base, there was a span of 13 bases. Here the CDR3 DNA reads TGCGCCAGCAGCCAAGGTCATGAGGGAACGAACACTGAAGCTTTCTTT. Its protein is CASSQGHEGTNTEAFF.

This clone was picked up a small number of times. This rearrangement joins TRBV11-1 to TRBJ2-7, with TRBD2 matching 9 bases. V trimming: 5 bases; J trimming: 1 base; junction bases outside the gene matches: 3. The CDR3 contains 14 residues. Germline CDR1 reads SGHAT; CDR2 reads FQDESV (reference sequence). Here the CDR3 reads CASSELAGSYEQYF. In DNA, the CDR3 is TGTGCCAGCAGCGAACTAGCGGGTTCCTACGAGCAGTACTTC.

This clone occurred a few times. The chain joins TRBV5-8 to TRBJ1-6, with TRBD1 as a possible D gene (5 bases). Germline lookup yields CDR1 SGHTS and CDR2 YDEGEE. Trimming pared 7 bases from V and 3 bases from J, leaving 8 bases between. This CDR3 is 13 amino acids long. The CDR3 reads CASGAVYNSPLHF. CDR3 DNA sequence: TGTGCCAGCGGGGCAGTCTATAATTCACCCCTCCACTTT.

The rearrangement links TRBV6-4 to TRBJ1-3; TRBD1 is a possible D gene (6 bases). The CDR3 sequence is 14 residues long. Between the trimmed V and J ends, which lost 8 bases and 3 bases, there was a span of 14 bases. Looked up from germline, CDR1 is MRHNA and CDR2 is SNTAGT. Here the CDR3 DNA reads TGTGCCAGCGTTATCCAGGGGAATGGAAACACCATATATTTT. This sequence encodes CASVIQGNGNTIYF.

The J gene is TRBJ2-3, the V gene TRBV7-3; D remains ambiguous. Germline-derived CDR1 and CDR2 are SGHTA and FQGTGA. Deletions cut 5 bases from V and 6 bases from J, with 12 bases between. The CDR3 runs to 13 residues. CDR3 region: CASSPVVPDTQYF. In DNA, the CDR3 is TGTGCCAGCAGCCCGGTAGTGCCGGATACGCAGTATTTT.

This clone was seen only a few times. V is TRBV5-1 and J is TRBJ2-5; tentative D call: TRBD2 (5 bases). Trimming stripped 5 bases from V and 5 bases from J, with 16 bases between. The CDR3 runs to 14 residues. Germline loops: CDR1 SGHRS, CDR2 YFSETQ. The CDR3 sequence is CASSMAPPGETQYF. The CDR3 DNA is TGCGCCAGCAGTATGGCCCCCCCGGGGGAGACCCAGTACTTC.

The rearrangement joins TRBV7-9 to TRBJ1-6; D perhaps matches TRBD1 (5 bases). The germline CDR1 and CDR2 sequences are SEHNR and FQNEAQ (reference sequence). Trimming removed 4 bases from V and 4 bases from J, with 11 bases in between. CDR3 length equals 15 residues. The CDR3 protein is CASSSGVGYNSPLHF. The CDR3 DNA is TGTGCCAGCAGCTCGGGGGTGGGATATAATTCACCCCTCCACTTT.

This rearrangement joins TRBV19 to TRBJ2-1; 12 bases map to TRBD2. This CDR3 is 16 amino acids long. The trim removed 6 bases at V and 3 bases at J, leaving 6 bases unmatched. Germline CDR1 is LNHDA and CDR2 is SQIVND (reference sequence). CDR3 in amino acids: CASRQRLAGVYNEQFF. The CDR3 coding sequence is TGTGCCAGTAGGCAACGACTAGCGGGGGTCTACAATGAGCAGTTCTTC. Drawing the rest from reference TRBV19 and TRBJ2-1, the complete variable domain is DGGITQSPKYLFRKEGQNVTLSCEQNLNHDAMYWYRQDPGQGLRLIYYSQIVNDFQKGDIAEGYSVSREKKESFPLTVTSAQKNPTAFYLCASRQRLAGVYNEQFFGPGTRLTVL.

This chain joins TRBV6-5 and TRBJ2-5; D gene uncertain. Per the germline V gene, CDR1 is MNHEY and CDR2 is SVGAGI. V was trimmed by 1 base and J by 7 bases, leaving 4 bases between them. The CDR3 has 11 residues. The CDR3 is CASSYLATQYF. CDR3 DNA sequence: TGTGCCAGCAGTTACTTGGCGACCCAGTACTTC.